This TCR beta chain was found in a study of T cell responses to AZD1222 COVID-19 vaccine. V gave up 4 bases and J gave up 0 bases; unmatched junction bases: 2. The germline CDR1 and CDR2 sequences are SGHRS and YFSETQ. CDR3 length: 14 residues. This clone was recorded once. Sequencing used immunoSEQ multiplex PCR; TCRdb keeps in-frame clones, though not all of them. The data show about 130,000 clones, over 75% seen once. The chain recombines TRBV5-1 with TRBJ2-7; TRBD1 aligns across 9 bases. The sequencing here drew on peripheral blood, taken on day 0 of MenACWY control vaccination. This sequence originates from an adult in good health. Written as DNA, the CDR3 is TGCGCCAGCAGCGGACAGGGGCGCTCCTACGAGCAGTACTTC. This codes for CASSGQGRSYEQYF. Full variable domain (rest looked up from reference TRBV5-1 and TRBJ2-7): KAGVTQTPRYLIKTRGQQVTLSCSPISGHRSVSWYQQTPGQGLQFLFEYFSETQRNKGNFPGRFSGRQFSNSRSEMNVSTLELGDSALYLCASSGQGRSYEQYFGPGTRLTVT.